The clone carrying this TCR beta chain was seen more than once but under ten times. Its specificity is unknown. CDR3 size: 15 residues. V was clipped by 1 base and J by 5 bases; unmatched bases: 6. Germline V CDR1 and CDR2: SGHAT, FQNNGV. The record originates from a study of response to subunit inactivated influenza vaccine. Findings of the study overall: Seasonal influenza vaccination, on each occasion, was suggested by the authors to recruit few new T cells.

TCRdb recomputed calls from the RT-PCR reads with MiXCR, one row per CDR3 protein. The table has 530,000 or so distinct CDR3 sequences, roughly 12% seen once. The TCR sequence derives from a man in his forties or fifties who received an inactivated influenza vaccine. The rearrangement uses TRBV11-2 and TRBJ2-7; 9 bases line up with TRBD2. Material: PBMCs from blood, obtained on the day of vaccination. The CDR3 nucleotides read TGTGCCAGCAGCTTAGGGCGGGAGGGAGGAAACGAGCAGTACTTC. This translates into CASSLGREGGNEQYF.